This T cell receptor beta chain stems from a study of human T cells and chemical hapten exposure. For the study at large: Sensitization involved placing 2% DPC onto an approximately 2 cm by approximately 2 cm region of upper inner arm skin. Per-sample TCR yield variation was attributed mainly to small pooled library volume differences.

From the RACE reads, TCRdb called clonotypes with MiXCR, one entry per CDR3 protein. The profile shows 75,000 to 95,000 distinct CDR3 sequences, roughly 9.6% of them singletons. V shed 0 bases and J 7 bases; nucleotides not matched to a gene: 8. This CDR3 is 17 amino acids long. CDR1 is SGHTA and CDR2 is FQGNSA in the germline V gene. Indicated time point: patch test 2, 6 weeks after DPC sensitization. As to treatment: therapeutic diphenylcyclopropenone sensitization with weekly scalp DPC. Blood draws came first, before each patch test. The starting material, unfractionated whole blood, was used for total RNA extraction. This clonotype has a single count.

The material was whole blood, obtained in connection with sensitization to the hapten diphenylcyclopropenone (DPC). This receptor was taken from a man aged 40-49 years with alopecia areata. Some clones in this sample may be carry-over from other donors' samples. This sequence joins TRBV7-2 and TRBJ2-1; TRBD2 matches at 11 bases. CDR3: CASSLAASGRIGNEQFF. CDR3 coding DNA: TGTGCCAGCAGCTTAGCCGCTAGCGGGAGGATTGGAAATGAGCAGTTCTTC.